The TCR beta chain described here comes from a study of beta chain features in type 1 diabetes. Study findings and constraints: Shortening that was moderate but significant affected the TCRB CDR3s of Type 1 diabetes patients in all four CD4+ subsets. Type 1 diabetes patients showed fewer insertions and more deletions at VDJ junctions.

All of the isolated RNA was reverse transcribed, so expressed TCRB transcripts were sequenced. Sequencing used immunoSEQ multiplex PCR; TCRdb keeps in-frame clones, though not all of them. Found here are approximately 140,000 clones, over 8% of them singletons; the top ten hold around 0.65%. A few counts support this clone. Its antigen is unidentified. The CDR3 contains 16 residues. Trimming at V came to 3 bases and at J to 8 bases, leaving 12 bases not matched to a gene. Germline loops: CDR1 SGHKS, CDR2 YYEKEE (reference sequence). The V and J genes are TRBV5-5 and TRBJ1-2, with 11 bases lining up with TRBD1. Source material: central memory CD4+ T cells from blood. The TCR was taken from a woman in her thirties or forties in good health. Here the CDR3 DNA reads TGTGCCAGCAGCTCGAGGACAGGGGGCAATTGGGGGGGCTACACCTTC. Protein sequence: CASSSRTGGNWGGYTF.